These 3 T cell receptor beta chains came from one sample sequenced in a study of breast tumors, draining lymph nodes, adjacent tissues. TCRdb independently ran MiXCR on the multiplex PCR reads; one entry per CDR3 protein. The sample yields around 110,000 distinct CDR3 sequences, 30% seen once. Breast cancer patients provided tissue from their axillary draining lymph nodes. Sequencing was carried out using axillary lymph node tissue. Source of these receptors: a female donor with breast cancer. Some clones in this sample may be carry-over from other donors' samples.

The rearrangement links TRBV6-2 or TRBV6-3 to TRBJ1-5; possible D gene TRBD1, 5 bases. Trimming stripped 5 bases from V and 2 bases from J, with 16 bases between. This CDR3 comprises 16 residues. Per germline, CDR1 MNHEY and CDR2 SVGEGT. CDR3 protein: CASSLWGGRRNQPQHF. The CDR3 DNA reads as TGTGCCAGCAGTCTGTGGGGCGGTAGGCGCAATCAGCCCCAGCATTTT.

This clonotype was seen repeatedly, ten times or more. This chain uses TRBV7-3 with TRBJ2-2; TRBD1 might be the D (5 bases). Germline V gene data show CDR1 as SGHTA and CDR2 as FQGTGA. This CDR3 comprises 13 residues. Trimming left V 5 bases short and J 6 bases short, with 10 bases between. DNA of the CDR3: TGTGCCAGCAGCAATCTAGGGGCCGGGGAGCTGTTTTTT. The encoded protein is CASSNLGAGELFF.

As concerns this clonotype: With a much larger clone just one base away, this may be a read error. V gene TRBV19 combines with J gene TRBJ2-7, with 12 bases that match TRBD2. The germline V gene has CDR1 LNHDA and CDR2 SQIVND (reference sequence). This CDR3 comprises 17 residues. The CDR3 reads CASSIGTSGKASYEQSF. CDR3 DNA: TGTGCCAGTAGTATAGGGACTAGCGGGAAGGCCTCCTACGAGCAGTCCTTC.